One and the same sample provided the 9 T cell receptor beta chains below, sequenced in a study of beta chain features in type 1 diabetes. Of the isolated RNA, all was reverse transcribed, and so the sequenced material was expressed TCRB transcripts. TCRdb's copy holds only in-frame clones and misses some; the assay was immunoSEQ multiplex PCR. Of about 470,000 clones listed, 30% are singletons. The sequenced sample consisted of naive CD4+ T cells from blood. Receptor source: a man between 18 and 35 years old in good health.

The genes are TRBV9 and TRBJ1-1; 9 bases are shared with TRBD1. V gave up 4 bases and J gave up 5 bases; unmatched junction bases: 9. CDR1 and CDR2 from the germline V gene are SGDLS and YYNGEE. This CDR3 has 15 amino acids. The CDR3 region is CASSSRTGGKTEAFF. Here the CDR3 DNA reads TGTGCCAGCAGCTCCCGCACAGGGGGCAAAACTGAAGCTTTCTTT.

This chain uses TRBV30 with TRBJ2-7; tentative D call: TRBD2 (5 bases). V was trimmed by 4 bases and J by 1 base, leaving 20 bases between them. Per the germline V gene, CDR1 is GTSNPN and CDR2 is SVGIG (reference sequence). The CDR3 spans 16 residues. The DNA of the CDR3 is TGTGCCTGGATGCGAGGGCCTTTAACTCGATCCTACGAGCAGTACTTC. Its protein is CAWMRGPLTRSYEQYF.

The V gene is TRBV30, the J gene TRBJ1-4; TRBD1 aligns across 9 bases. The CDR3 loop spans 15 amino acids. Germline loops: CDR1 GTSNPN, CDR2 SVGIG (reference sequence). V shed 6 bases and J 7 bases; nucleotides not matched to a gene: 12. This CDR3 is CACPPKTGGSEKLFF. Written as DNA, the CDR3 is TGTGCCTGCCCCCCCAAGACAGGGGGGAGTGAAAAACTGTTTTTT.

CDR3 protein: CAWGLARSSYNEQFF. The DNA of the CDR3 is TGTGCCTGGGGACTAGCGCGGAGCTCCTACAATGAGCAGTTCTTC. V usage is TRBV30 and J usage is TRBJ2-1; 9 nucleotides match TRBD2. Trimming cost V 5 bases and J 0 bases; bases outside gene matches: 5. Germline lookup yields CDR1 GTSNPN and CDR2 SVGIG (reference sequence). This CDR3 has 15 amino acids.

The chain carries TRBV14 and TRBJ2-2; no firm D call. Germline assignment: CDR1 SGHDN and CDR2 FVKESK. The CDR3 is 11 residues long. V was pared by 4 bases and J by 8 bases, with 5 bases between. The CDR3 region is CASSLSGELFF. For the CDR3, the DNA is TGTGCCAGCAGCCTTTCGGGGGAGCTGTTTTTT.

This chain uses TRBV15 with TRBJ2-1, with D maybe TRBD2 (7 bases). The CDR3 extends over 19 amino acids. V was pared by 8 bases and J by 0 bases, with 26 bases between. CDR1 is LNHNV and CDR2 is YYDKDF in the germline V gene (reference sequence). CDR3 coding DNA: TGTGCCACCGCCCTGGTAGGGGGGGGCGATTTCGGCTCCTACAATGAGCAGTTCTTC. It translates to CATALVGGGDFGSYNEQFF. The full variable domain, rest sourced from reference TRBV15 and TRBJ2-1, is DAMVIQNPRYQVTQFGKPVTLSCSQTLNHNVMYWYQQKSSQAPKLLFHYYDKDFNNEADTPDNFQSRRPNTSFCFLDIRSPGLGDTAMYLCATALVGGGDFGSYNEQFFGPGTRLTVL.

The chain's CDR3 is CASSSRDQPQHF. Written as DNA, the CDR3 is TGTGCCAGCAGCTCCAGGGATCAGCCCCAGCATTTT. The rearrangement uses TRBV7-2 and TRBJ1-5; the D gene is possibly TRBD1 (5 bases). Trimming took 4 bases from V and 5 from J, leaving 6 bases between them. CDR1 and CDR2 (germline): SGHTA, FQGNSA. The CDR3 totals 12 residues.

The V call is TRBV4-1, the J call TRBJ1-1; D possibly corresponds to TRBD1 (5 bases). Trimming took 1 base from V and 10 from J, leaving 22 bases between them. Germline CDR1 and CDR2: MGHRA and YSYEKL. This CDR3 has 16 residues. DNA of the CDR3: TGCGCCAGCAGCCAAGGGACACTGAGTTTCAAAGGAGGAGCTTTCTTT. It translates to CASSQGTLSFKGGAFF.

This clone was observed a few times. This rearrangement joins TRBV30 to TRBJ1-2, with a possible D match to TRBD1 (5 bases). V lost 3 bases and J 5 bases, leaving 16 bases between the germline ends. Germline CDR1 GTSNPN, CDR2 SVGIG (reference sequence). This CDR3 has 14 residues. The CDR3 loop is CAWSYRPGSYGYTF. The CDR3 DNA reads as TGTGCCTGGAGCTACAGGCCAGGGAGTTATGGCTACACCTTC.